The T cell receptor (beta chain) under discussion was sequenced for a study of shared T cell receptors in the human thymus. The method was immunoSEQ multiplex PCR; TCRdb's version includes in-frame clones alone and lacks a portion of them. The sample lists some 660,000 clones, about 89% seen once, with roughly 0.0094% in the top ten. The germline gives CDR1 ENHRY, CDR2 SYGVKD. V was trimmed by 5 bases and J by 3 bases, leaving 20 bases between them. The CDR3 spans 16 residues. A further study also used this sample, focusing on human thymus T cells. That work states: Thymic tissue was derived from resections collected during corrective heart surgery. Unrelated individuals had highly overlapping thymic repertoires, as reported in related research.

This chain joins TRBV10-3 and TRBJ2-7; the D gene is possibly TRBD1 (6 bases). The TCR originated in a boy under two years old with a congenital heart defect. Source material: thymocytes. The CDR3 nucleotides are TGTGCCATCAGTCTGACCCCCCCCAGGGGCAGCTACGAGCAGTACTTC. Protein sequence: CAISLTPPRGSYEQYF.